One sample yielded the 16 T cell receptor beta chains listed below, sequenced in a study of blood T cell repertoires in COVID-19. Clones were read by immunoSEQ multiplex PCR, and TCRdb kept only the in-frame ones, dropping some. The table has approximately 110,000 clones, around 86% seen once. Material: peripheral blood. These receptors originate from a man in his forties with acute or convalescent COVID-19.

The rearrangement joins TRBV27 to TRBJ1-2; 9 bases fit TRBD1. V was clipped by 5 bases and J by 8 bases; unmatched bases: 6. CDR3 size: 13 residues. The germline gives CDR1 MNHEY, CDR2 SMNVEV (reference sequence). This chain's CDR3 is CASSTGTGFGYTF. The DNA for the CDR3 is TGTGCCAGCAGTACCGGGACAGGGTTCGGCTACACCTTC.

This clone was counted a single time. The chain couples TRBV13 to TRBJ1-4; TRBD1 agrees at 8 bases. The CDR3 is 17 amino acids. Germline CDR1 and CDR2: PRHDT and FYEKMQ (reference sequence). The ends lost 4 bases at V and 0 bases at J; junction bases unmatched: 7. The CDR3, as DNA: TGTGCCAGCAGCTCAGGGGGCGTCCAGGCAACTAATGAAAAACTGTTTTTT. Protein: CASSSGGVQATNEKLFF.

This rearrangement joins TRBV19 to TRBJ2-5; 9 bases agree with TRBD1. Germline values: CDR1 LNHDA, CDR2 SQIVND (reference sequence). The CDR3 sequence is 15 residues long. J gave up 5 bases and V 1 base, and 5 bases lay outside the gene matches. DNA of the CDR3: TGTGCCAGTAGTATAGGGGGACAGGGCGTGGAGACCCAGTACTTC. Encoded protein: CASSIGGQGVETQYF.

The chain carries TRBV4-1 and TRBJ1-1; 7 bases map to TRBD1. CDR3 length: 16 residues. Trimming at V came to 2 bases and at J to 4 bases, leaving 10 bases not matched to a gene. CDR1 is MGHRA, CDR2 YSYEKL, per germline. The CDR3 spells CASSQRQGGLRTEAFF. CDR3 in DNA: TGCGCCAGCAGCCAAAGGCAGGGGGGATTACGCACTGAAGCTTTCTTT.

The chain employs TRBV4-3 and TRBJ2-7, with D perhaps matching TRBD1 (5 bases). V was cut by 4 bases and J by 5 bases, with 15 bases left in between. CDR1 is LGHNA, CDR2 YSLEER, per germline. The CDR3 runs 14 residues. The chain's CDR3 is CASSRAQGIHEQYF. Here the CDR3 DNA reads TGCGCCAGCAGCCGAGCCCAGGGTATTCACGAGCAGTACTTC.

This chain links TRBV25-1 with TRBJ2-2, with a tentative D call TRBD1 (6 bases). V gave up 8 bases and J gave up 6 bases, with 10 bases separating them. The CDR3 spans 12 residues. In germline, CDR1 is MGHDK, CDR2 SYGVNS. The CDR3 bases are TGTGCCAGCGGGGGCCGGGCCGGGGAGCTGTTTTTT. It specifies CASGGRAGELFF. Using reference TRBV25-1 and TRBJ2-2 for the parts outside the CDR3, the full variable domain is EADIYQTPRYLVIGTGKKITLECSQTMGHDKMYWYQQDPGMELHLIHYSYGVNSTEKGDLSSESTVSRIRTEHFPLTLESARPSHTSQYLCASGGRAGELFFGEGSRLTVL.

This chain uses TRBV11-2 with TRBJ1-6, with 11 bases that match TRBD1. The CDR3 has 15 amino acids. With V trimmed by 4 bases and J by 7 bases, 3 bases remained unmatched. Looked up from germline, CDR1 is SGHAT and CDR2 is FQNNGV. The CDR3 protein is CASSSRDRGNSPLHF. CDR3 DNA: TGTGCCAGCAGCTCTCGGGACAGGGGGAATTCACCCCTCCACTTT.

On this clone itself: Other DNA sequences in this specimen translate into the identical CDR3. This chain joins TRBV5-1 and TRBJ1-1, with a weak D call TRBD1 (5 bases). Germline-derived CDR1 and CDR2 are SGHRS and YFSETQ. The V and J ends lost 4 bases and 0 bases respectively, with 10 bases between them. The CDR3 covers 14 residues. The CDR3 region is CASSPGHMNTEAFF. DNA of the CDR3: TGCGCCAGCAGCCCAGGACACATGAACACTGAAGCTTTCTTT.

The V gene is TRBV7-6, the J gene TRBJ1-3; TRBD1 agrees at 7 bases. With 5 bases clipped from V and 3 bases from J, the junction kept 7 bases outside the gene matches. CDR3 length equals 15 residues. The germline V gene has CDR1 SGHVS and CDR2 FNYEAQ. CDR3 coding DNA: TGTGCCAGCAGCCCTTGGACAGGTCTTGGAAACACCATATATTTT. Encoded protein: CASSPWTGLGNTIYF.

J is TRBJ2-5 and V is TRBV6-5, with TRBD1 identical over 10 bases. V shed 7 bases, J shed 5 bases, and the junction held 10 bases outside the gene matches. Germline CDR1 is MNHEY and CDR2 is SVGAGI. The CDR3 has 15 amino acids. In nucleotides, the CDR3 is TGTGCCAGCATAAAATTAGACAGGGGGCTGGAGACCCAGTACTTC. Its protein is CASIKLDRGLETQYF.

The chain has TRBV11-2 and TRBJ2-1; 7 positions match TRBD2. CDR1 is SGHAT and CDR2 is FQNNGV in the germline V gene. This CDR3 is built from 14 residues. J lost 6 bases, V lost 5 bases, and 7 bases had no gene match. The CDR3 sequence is CASSPPGLRNEQFF. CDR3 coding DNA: TGTGCCAGCAGCCCCCCGGGACTACGCAATGAGCAGTTCTTC.

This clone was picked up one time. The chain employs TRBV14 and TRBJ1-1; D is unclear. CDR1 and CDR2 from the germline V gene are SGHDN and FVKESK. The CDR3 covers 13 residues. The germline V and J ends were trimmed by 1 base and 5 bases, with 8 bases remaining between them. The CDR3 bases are TGTGCCAGCAGCCAAGGGCAGTGGACTGAAGCTTTCTTT. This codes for CASSQGQWTEAFF.

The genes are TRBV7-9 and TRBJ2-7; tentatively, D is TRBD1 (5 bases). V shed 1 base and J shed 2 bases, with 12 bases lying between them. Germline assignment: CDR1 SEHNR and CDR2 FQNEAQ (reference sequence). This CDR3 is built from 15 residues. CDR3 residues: CASSLGRATTYEQYF. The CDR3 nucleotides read TGTGCCAGCAGCTTAGGCAGGGCTACTACCTACGAGCAGTACTTC. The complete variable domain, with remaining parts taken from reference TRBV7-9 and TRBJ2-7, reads DTGVSQNPRHKITKRGQNVTFRCDPISEHNRLYWYRQTLGQGPEFLTYFQNEAQLEKSRLLSDRFSAERPKGSFSTLEIQRTEQGDSAMYLCASSLGRATTYEQYFGPGTRLTVT.

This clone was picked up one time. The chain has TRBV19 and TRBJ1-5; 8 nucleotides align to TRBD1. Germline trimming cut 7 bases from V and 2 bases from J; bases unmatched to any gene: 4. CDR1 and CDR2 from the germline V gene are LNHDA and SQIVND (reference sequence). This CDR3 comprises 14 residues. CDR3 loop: CASTKDRGNQPQHF. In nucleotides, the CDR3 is TGTGCCAGTACCAAGGACAGGGGCAATCAGCCCCAGCATTTT.

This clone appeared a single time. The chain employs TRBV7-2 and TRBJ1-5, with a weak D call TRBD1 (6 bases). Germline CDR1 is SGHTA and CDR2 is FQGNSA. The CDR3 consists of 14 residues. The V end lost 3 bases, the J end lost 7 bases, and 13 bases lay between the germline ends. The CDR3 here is CASSFQGLSQPQHF. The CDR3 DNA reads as TGTGCCAGCAGCTTTCAGGGGTTAAGCCAGCCCCAGCATTTT.

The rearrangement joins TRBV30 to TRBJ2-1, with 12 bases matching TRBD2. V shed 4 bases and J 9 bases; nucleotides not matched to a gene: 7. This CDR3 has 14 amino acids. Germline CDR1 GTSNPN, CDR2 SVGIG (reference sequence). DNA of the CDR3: TGTGCCTGGAATCCTAGCGGGAGGGCCCTTGAGCAGTTCTTC. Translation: CAWNPSGRALEQFF.